These 31 T cell receptor beta chains were sequenced from one sample in a study of beta chain features in type 1 diabetes. Sequenced material consisted of expressed TCRB transcripts (all of the isolated RNA was reverse transcribed). Sequencing was performed with immunoSEQ multiplex PCR; in TCRdb, only in-frame clones are kept and a portion is missing. The sample contains about 900,000 clones, 15% to 20% of which appear only once. Sequencing was done on a sample of naive CD4+ T cells from blood. All receptors derive from a young woman in good health.

This clone has just a few counts. The chain uses TRBV5-6 and TRBJ2-1; TRBD2 might be the D (5 bases). CDR3 size: 15 residues. Trimming removed 0 bases from V and 4 bases from J, with 11 bases in between. Germline V CDR1 and CDR2: SGHDT, YYEEEE. The CDR3 spells CASSLGLTIYNEQFF. The CDR3 DNA sequence: TGTGCCAGCAGCTTGGGACTAACAATATACAATGAGCAGTTCTTC.

This clone was counted only a few times. The rearrangement joins TRBV5-4 to TRBJ2-6; TRBD1 might be the D (6 bases). Trimming removed 3 bases from V and 0 bases from J, with 10 bases in between. The CDR3 sequence is 16 residues long. The germline CDR1 and CDR2 sequences are SGHNT and YYREEE (reference sequence). CDR3 bases: TGTGCCAGCAGCTCCGAGGGACACTCTGGGGCCAACGTCCTGACTTTC. Translating gives CASSSEGHSGANVLTF.

This clone was seen only a few times. The chain's CDR3 is CASNSDRNIQYF. CDR3 DNA sequence: TGCGCCAGCAACTCCGACAGAAACATTCAGTACTTC. The chain employs TRBV5-1 and TRBJ2-4; perhaps TRBD1 as D (5 bases). This CDR3 spans 12 amino acids. From germline, CDR1 is SGHRS and CDR2 YFSETQ. Trimming stripped 6 bases from V and 6 bases from J, with 10 bases between.

The chain has TRBV28 and TRBJ2-7; D remains ambiguous. Trimming shortened V by 2 bases and J by 8 bases, and 7 bases separated the two germline ends. Germline lookup yields CDR1 MDHEN and CDR2 SYDVKM. The CDR3 consists of 11 residues. CDR3 nucleotide sequence: TGTGCCAGCAGTTTAGAGTTCAAGCAGTACTTC. This gives the protein CASSLEFKQYF.

The chain links TRBV5-1 to TRBJ1-2; a possible D gene is TRBD1 (6 bases). V shed 0 bases and J shed 5 bases, with 11 bases lying between them. The CDR3 covers 14 residues. CDR1 and CDR2 from the germline V gene are SGHRS and YFSETQ. This CDR3 reads CASSLDREFYGYTF. In nucleotides, the CDR3 is TGCGCCAGCAGCTTGGACAGGGAGTTTTATGGCTACACCTTC.

This clone appeared a few times. The CDR3 sequence: CASSPDGYEQFF. In nucleotides, the CDR3 is TGTGCCAGCTCACCAGATGGGTATGAGCAGTTCTTC. The V call is TRBV18, the J call TRBJ2-1; D remains unclear. Trimming cost V 2 bases and J 8 bases, with 7 bases left between them. CDR3 length: 12 residues. Germline CDR1 KGHSH, CDR2 LQKENI.

V usage is TRBV28 and J usage is TRBJ1-2, with a tentative D call TRBD1 (5 bases). This CDR3 region has 12 residues. Between the trimmed V and J ends, which lost 9 bases and 7 bases, there was a span of 15 bases. In germline, CDR1 is MDHEN, CDR2 SYDVKM. The CDR3: CASGTGLSGYTF. The CDR3 DNA sequence: TGTGCCAGTGGGACGGGGTTGAGTGGCTACACCTTC.

V is TRBV6-6 and J is TRBJ2-1; 8 bases align to TRBD1. Germline V gives CDR1 MNHNY, CDR2 SVGAGI (reference sequence). CDR3 size: 13 residues. The V and J ends lost 6 bases and 9 bases, in that order; junction bases with no gene match: 7. CDR3 in DNA: TGTGCCAGCAGCGGACAGGGTGTAGGTGAGCAGTTCTTC. It translates to CASSGQGVGEQFF.

This CDR3 is CASSIDSRYTGELFF. CDR3 coding DNA: TGTGCCAGTAGTATAGATTCCAGATACACCGGGGAGCTGTTTTTT. The chain employs TRBV19 and TRBJ2-2, with D unresolved. There are 15 residues in the CDR3. V dropped 0 bases and J dropped 3 bases, with 8 bases sitting between them. Per germline, CDR1 LNHDA and CDR2 SQIVND (reference sequence).

This clone showed up just a few times. The chain uses TRBV7-3 and TRBJ1-2; D gene uncertain. Germline CDR1 SGHTA, CDR2 FQGTGA. CDR3 length: 14 residues. V was trimmed by 2 bases and J by 2 bases, leaving 9 bases between them. CDR3: CASSLSPRNYGYTF. The CDR3, as DNA: TGTGCCAGCAGCTTATCACCGAGGAACTATGGCTACACCTTC. Full variable domain (missing parts from reference TRBV7-3 and TRBJ1-2): GAGVSQTPSNKVTEKGKYVELRCDPISGHTALYWYRQSLGQGPEFLIYFQGTGAADDSGLPNDRFFAVRPEGSVSTLKIQRTERGDSAVYLCASSLSPRNYGYTFGSGTRLTVV.

V is TRBV28 and J is TRBJ2-5; D is uncertain. The germline CDR1 and CDR2 sequences are MDHEN and SYDVKM. This CDR3 is 13 amino acids long. V was trimmed by 2 bases and J by 8 bases, leaving 12 bases between them. The CDR3 is CASSLSPTRTQYF. In nucleotides, the CDR3 is TGTGCCAGCAGTTTAAGTCCAACGCGTACCCAGTACTTC.

This clone was counted only a few times. The gene calls are TRBV29-1 and TRBJ1-2, with 8 positions matching TRBD1. Germline CDR1 reads SQVTM; CDR2 reads ANQGSEA. This CDR3 is built from 15 residues. V gave up 0 bases and J gave up 5 bases; unmatched junction bases: 8. The CDR3 region has the DNA TGCAGCGTTGAAGACCGACAGGGGCCCCGTTATGGCTACACCTTC. Translated: CSVEDRQGPRYGYTF.

This chain connects TRBV18 to TRBJ2-5; 7 positions agree with TRBD2. The CDR3 extends over 16 amino acids. J lost 5 bases, V lost 2 bases, and 11 bases had no gene match. Germline loops: CDR1 KGHSH, CDR2 LQKENI. The CDR3, as DNA: TGTGCCAGCTCACCAGGGGCTAGCGGCTTGTTGGAGACCCAGTACTTC. This gives the protein CASSPGASGLLETQYF.

V usage is TRBV18 and J usage is TRBJ2-6; D is unclear. The CDR3 runs to 15 residues. Trimming removed 1 base from V and 1 base from J, with 5 bases in between. Germline V gene lookup returns CDR1 KGHSH and CDR2 LQKENI. CDR3 sequence reads: CASSPLVSGANVLTF. As DNA, the CDR3 is TGTGCCAGCTCACCACTAGTTTCTGGGGCCAACGTCCTGACTTTC.

The chain combines TRBV6-6 with TRBJ2-3; TRBD2 might be the D (6 bases). V was clipped by 3 bases and J by 0 bases, with 13 bases between them. Germline-derived CDR1 and CDR2 are MNHNY and SVGAGI (reference sequence). CDR3 length: 16 amino acids. Written as DNA, the CDR3 is TGTGCCAGCAGTTATGGCGGACTAACTAGCACAGATACGCAGTATTTT. This gives the protein CASSYGGLTSTDTQYF.

The table lists this clone with a few counts. This sequence joins TRBV10-3 and TRBJ2-2, with 8 bases fitting TRBD2. Looked up from germline, CDR1 is ENHRY and CDR2 is SYGVKD. CDR3 length: 15 amino acids. V shed 6 bases and J 3 bases; nucleotides not matched to a gene: 6. The CDR3 region is CAIRQAGADTGELFF. The DNA of the CDR3 is TGTGCCATCAGACAAGCGGGAGCCGACACCGGGGAGCTGTTTTTT.

This clone was counted between two and nine times. The rearrangement links TRBV29-1 to TRBJ2-3; D unresolved. V gave up 3 bases and J gave up 7 bases, with 11 bases separating them. Germline loops: CDR1 SQVTM, CDR2 ANQGSEA. This CDR3 region has 12 residues. The DNA for the CDR3 is TGCAGCGTTGACTTGGACGCTAATACGCAGTATTTT. Protein product: CSVDLDANTQYF.

This clone came up a few times. V and J are TRBV29-1 and TRBJ1-1; a weak D match, TRBD1 (6 bases). V was trimmed by 7 bases and J by 3 bases, leaving 21 bases between them. The germline CDR1 and CDR2 sequences are SQVTM and ANQGSEA. The CDR3 has 15 residues. The CDR3: CSALVLRGLDTEAFF. The CDR3, as DNA: TGCAGCGCCCTGGTTCTGCGGGGGCTGGACACTGAAGCTTTCTTT.

This clone showed up just a few times. The chain recombines TRBV6-5 with TRBJ2-1; D gene ambiguous. The length of the CDR3 is 12 residues. Deletions cut 5 bases from V and 6 bases from J, with 8 bases between. Germline V lookup: CDR1 MNHEY, CDR2 SVGAGI. CDR3 amino acids: CASSGYSNEQFF. The CDR3 DNA reads as TGTGCCAGCAGTGGGTACAGCAATGAGCAGTTCTTC.

The gene calls are TRBV9 and TRBJ2-6; D uncertain. Per germline, CDR1 SGDLS and CDR2 YYNGEE. V was shortened by 0 bases and J by 2 bases, with 9 bases between the two germline ends. The CDR3 has 16 amino acids. Written as DNA, the CDR3 is TGTGCCAGCAGCGTAGGTAGGGATGCTGGGGCCAACGTCCTGACTTTC. Translation: CASSVGRDAGANVLTF.

This clone was detected only a few times. The chain recombines TRBV19 with TRBJ1-4, with 9 bases aligning to TRBD1. The length of the CDR3 is 14 residues. Germline values: CDR1 LNHDA, CDR2 SQIVND (reference sequence). V dropped 5 bases and J dropped 4; count of bases not matched to a gene: 2. The CDR3 loop reads CASSLTGGNEKLFF. In DNA form, the CDR3 reads TGTGCCAGTAGTCTGACAGGGGGTAATGAAAAACTGTTTTTT.

This clone was picked up a small number of times. The V and J genes are TRBV14 and TRBJ2-5; TRBD1 aligns across 7 bases. This CDR3 comprises 16 residues. Losses at the gene ends were 5 bases for V and 4 bases for J; bases not matched to a gene: 13. CDR1 is SGHDN, CDR2 FVKESK, per germline. The CDR3 reads CASSAGFRTGVETQYF. As DNA, the CDR3 is TGTGCCAGCAGCGCCGGCTTTCGTACAGGGGTAGAGACCCAGTACTTC.

This chain links TRBV28 with TRBJ1-5; possibly TRBD1 for D (5 bases). Germline V CDR1 and CDR2: MDHEN, SYDVKM. The CDR3 is 15 residues long. V was pared by 6 bases and J by 2 bases, with 14 bases between. The CDR3 nucleotides read TGTGCCAGCAGCAGTATAGGGGAGGGCAATCAGCCCCAGCATTTT. Translation gives CASSSIGEGNQPQHF.

This clone was seen only a few times. The chain joins TRBV18 to TRBJ2-5, with D unresolved. Trimming stripped 3 bases from V and 5 bases from J, with 10 bases between. Germline V gene lookup returns CDR1 KGHSH and CDR2 LQKENI. This CDR3 spans 13 amino acids. As DNA, the CDR3 is TGTGCCAGCTCACCGGGCTTAACGGAGACCCAGTACTTC. Translating gives CASSPGLTETQYF. Together with reference TRBV18 and TRBJ2-5, the CDR3 gives the full variable domain: NAGVMQNPRHLVRRRGQEARLRCSPMKGHSHVYWYRQLPEEGLKFMVYLQKENIIDESGMPKERFSAEFPKEGPSILRIQQVVRGDSAAYFCASSPGLTETQYFGPGTRLLVL.

In its sample, this clone was seen a few times. The V call is TRBV14, the J call TRBJ2-5; no reliable D call. The ends were cut back, 1 base at V and 2 bases at J, with 8 bases in the middle. The germline CDR1 and CDR2 sequences are SGHDN and FVKESK. The CDR3 sequence is 14 residues long. The CDR3 bases are TGTGCCAGCAGCCAAGTCCAGCAACAAGAGACCCAGTACTTC. Protein: CASSQVQQQETQYF. The variable domain in full, with the rest retrieved from reference TRBV14 and TRBJ2-5, is EAGVTQFPSHSVIEKGQTVTLRCDPISGHDNLYWYRRVMGKEIKFLLHFVKESKQDESGMPNNRFLAERTGGTYSTLKVQPAELEDSGVYFCASSQVQQQETQYFGPGTRLLVL.

As to this clone: The same CDR3 also results from other DNA sequences found in this sample. V gene TRBV7-2 combines with J gene TRBJ2-3; D is unclear. This CDR3 is 12 amino acids long. Germline V gene sequence: CDR1 SGHTA, CDR2 FQGNSA. Trimming stripped 5 bases from V and 5 bases from J, with 8 bases between. CDR3 amino acids: CASSPYGDTQYF. CDR3 in DNA: TGTGCCAGCAGCCCTTATGGAGATACGCAGTATTTT.

This clone has just a few counts. The V call is TRBV13, the J call TRBJ2-2, with no clear D. Per germline, CDR1 PRHDT and CDR2 FYEKMQ (reference sequence). The V end lost 5 bases, the J end lost 1 base, and 2 bases lay between the germline ends. The CDR3 sequence is 12 residues long. Here the CDR3 reads CASSQNTGELFF. Written as DNA, the CDR3 is TGTGCCAGCAGCCAGAACACCGGGGAGCTGTTTTTT. Complete variable domain (other parts from reference TRBV13 and TRBJ2-2): AAGVIQSPRHLIKEKRETATLKCYPIPRHDTVYWYQQGPGQDPQFLISFYEKMQSDKGSIPDRFSAQQFSDYHSELNMSSLELGDSALYFCASSQNTGELFFGEGSRLTVL.

The CDR3 DNA sequence: TGTGCCAGCACCAAATCGGGACTATGGGGTGGCTACACCTTC. This gives the protein CASTKSGLWGGYTF. The chain couples TRBV9 to TRBJ1-2, with D maybe TRBD1 (5 bases). V was cut by 6 bases and J by 7 bases, with 19 bases left in between. The CDR3 length is 14 residues. Germline CDR1 is SGDLS and CDR2 is YYNGEE.

This clone was found a few times. This chain uses TRBV29-1 with TRBJ2-2; D unresolved. V was shortened by 2 bases and J by 6 bases, with 7 bases between the two germline ends. Germline V gene lookup returns CDR1 SQVTM and CDR2 ANQGSEA. The CDR3 contains 12 residues. In nucleotides, the CDR3 is TGCAGCGTTGAAAGGGTCTCCGGGGAGCTGTTTTTT. Amino acids: CSVERVSGELFF.

The chain recombines TRBV7-8 with TRBJ2-4; 7 nucleotides match TRBD2. The CDR3 has 14 residues. The germline V gene encodes CDR1 SGHVS and CDR2 FQNEAQ. V lost 6 bases, J lost 5 bases, and 7 bases stayed unmatched. The CDR3 DNA follows: TGTGCCAGCAGTCAAAGCGGGGCGGAAAACATTCAGTACTTC. It codes for CASSQSGAENIQYF.

Only a few counts were recorded for this clone. The same CDR3 can be traced to other DNA sequences in this sample. This chain links TRBV28 with TRBJ2-7, with 7 bases identical to TRBD1. In germline, CDR1 is MDHEN, CDR2 SYDVKM. This CDR3 comprises 13 residues. The J segment lost 1 base and the V segment lost 6 bases, leaving 3 bases of the junction unmatched. For the CDR3, the DNA is TGTGCCAGCAGGCCGGGACAGTCCTACGAGCAGTACTTC. Translated: CASRPGQSYEQYF.